Included here is one T cell receptor beta chain sequence, with context. Its cognate antigen is unknown. TCR beta CDR3 regions were amplified from RNA transcripts. With the HTBI primer set, the TCR CDR3 went through a first round of RT-PCR. TCRdb re-called the multiplex PCR reads through MiXCR, storing one row per CDR3 protein. The sample lists hundreds of thousands of distinct CDR3 sequences, roughly 15% occurring once. This specimen belongs to a study of T cells in Graves' hyperthyroidism and ophthalmopathy. Study-wide results and limits: The model's output predicted ophthalmopathy at a median of about 6.5 months prior to onset. Most expanded thyroid clonotypes above 0.001 recurred in blood.

Germline V gene data show CDR1 as LGHNA and CDR2 as YSLEER. Trimming took 1 base from V and 0 from J, leaving 7 bases between them. This CDR3 comprises 15 residues. Each ophthalmopathy patient scored at least 3 on the Clinical Activity Score and at least 4 on NOSPECS grade, with duration under 3 months. Uncontrolled infection, other autoimmune disease, pregnancy or lactation led to exclusion. The rearrangement uses TRBV4-3 and TRBJ1-3; D not resolved. Sequencing was performed on blood. The sequence was obtained from a woman between 50 and 59 years old with Graves' ophthalmopathy. The CDR3 nucleotides are TGCGCCAGCAGCCAAGTCCTCCTCTCTGGAAACACCATATATTTT. This translates into CASSQVLLSGNTIYF.